The 10 T cell receptor beta chains below were found in one sample sequenced in a study of blood T cells in healthy people across ages. It was with a sample-barcoded 5' primer and a J-beta primer mix that a second PCR of roughly 7 to 12 cycles was run. MiXCR, run by TCRdb on the 5' RACE reads, gives a single entry per CDR3 protein. The sample carries 780,000 or so distinct CDR3 sequences, roughly 50% recorded once. Sequenced sample: blood. The origin of the receptors is a man aged 35 to 55 in good health.

V gene TRBV27 combines with J gene TRBJ2-7; 11 nucleotides match TRBD1. This CDR3 has 14 amino acids. CDR1 is MNHEY and CDR2 is SMNVEV in the germline V gene (reference sequence). The V segment lost 7 bases and the J segment 6 bases; nucleotides outside the gene matches: 8. CDR3 region: CASIALGQGGEQYF. The CDR3 DNA sequence: TGTGCCAGCATCGCCCTGGGACAGGGGGGCGAGCAGTACTTC.

This clonotype turned up a few times. The chain combines TRBV5-1 with TRBJ2-5; TRBD2 matches at 12 bases. The CDR3 has 16 residues. Germline CDR1 reads SGHRS; CDR2 reads YFSETQ. V shed 4 bases and J 5 bases; nucleotides not matched to a gene: 9. CDR3 nucleotide sequence: TGCGCCAGCAGCGACCAAAGACTAGCGGGAGTTGAGACCCAGTACTTC. Translating it yields CASSDQRLAGVETQYF. The whole variable domain, filled in from reference TRBV5-1 and TRBJ2-5, reads KAGVTQTPRYLIKTRGQQVTLSCSPISGHRSVSWYQQTPGQGLQFLFEYFSETQRNKGNFPGRFSGRQFSNSRSEMNVSTLELGDSALYLCASSDQRLAGVETQYFGPGTRLLVL.

This clonotype was detected a few times. The rearrangement links TRBV20-1 to TRBJ2-7; D uncertain. Germline V gene lookup returns CDR1 DFQATT and CDR2 SNEGSKA (reference sequence). Between the trimmed V and J ends, which lost 2 bases and 6 bases, there was a span of 11 bases. The CDR3 runs 12 residues. CDR3: CSARRHSGEQYF. The CDR3 DNA follows: TGCAGTGCTAGACGCCACTCCGGCGAGCAGTACTTC.

V usage is TRBV5-1 and J usage is TRBJ2-1; a possible D gene is TRBD1 (5 bases). V lost 7 bases and J lost 5, with 19 bases in between. Germline CDR1 is SGHRS and CDR2 is YFSETQ. CDR3 length equals 15 residues. CDR3 coding DNA: TGCGCCAGCTATATAGGAGACCCAGGGAACAATGAGCAGTTCTTC. This encodes CASYIGDPGNNEQFF.

V and J are TRBV5-1 and TRBJ2-5; 10 bases fit TRBD1. CDR1 is SGHRS and CDR2 is YFSETQ in the germline V gene. The CDR3 totals 15 residues. Trimming removed 4 bases from V and 4 bases from J; junction bases left unmatched: 7. DNA for the CDR3: TGCGCCAGCAGCGGAGGACAGGGGGGTGGAGAGACCCAGTACTTC. It specifies CASSGGQGGGETQYF.

CDR3 sequence (DNA): TGTGCCAGCAGTTCGCGGGGCCACTACAATGAGCAGTTCTTC. It specifies CASSSRGHYNEQFF. The chain links TRBV27 to TRBJ2-1; TRBD2 is a possible D gene (6 bases). CDR3 length: 14 residues. Germline-derived CDR1 and CDR2 are MNHEY and SMNVEV (reference sequence). The ends were cut back, 4 bases at V and 3 bases at J, with 10 bases in the middle.

The chain recombines TRBV12-3 or TRBV12-4 with TRBJ2-7; the D is unclear. The CDR3 covers 13 residues. Trimming shortened V by 2 bases and J by 7 bases, and 12 bases separated the two germline ends. In nucleotides, the CDR3 is TGTGCCAGCAGTTTATTGTCAGACTTGGAGCAGTACTTC. Translation gives CASSLLSDLEQYF.

This clonotype appeared a few times. The chain uses TRBV10-3 and TRBJ1-1; no clear D. Germline CDR1 reads ENHRY; CDR2 reads SYGVKD. The CDR3 contains 16 residues. Trimming cost V 2 bases and J 0 bases, with 13 bases left between them. CDR3 protein: CAISEHLEGLNTEAFF. Written as DNA, the CDR3 is TGTGCCATCAGTGAGCATCTCGAGGGTCTGAACACTGAAGCTTTCTTT.

The CDR3 sequence is CAISERRTAQETQYF. The CDR3 coding sequence is TGTGCCATCAGTGAGCGACGGACAGCACAAGAGACCCAGTACTTC. V is TRBV10-3 and J is TRBJ2-5; D possibly corresponds to TRBD1 (6 bases). Germline assignment: CDR1 ENHRY and CDR2 SYGVKD. V shed 2 bases and J shed 2 bases, with 12 bases lying between them. CDR3 length equals 15 residues.

The chain combines TRBV20-1 with TRBJ1-5; no reliable D call. Trimming took 6 bases from V and 0 from J, leaving 12 bases between them. Per germline, CDR1 DFQATT and CDR2 SNEGSKA (reference sequence). The length of the CDR3 is 14 residues. The CDR3 nucleotides read TGCAGTGCGAGGCCGGGCAGTAGCAATCAGCCCCAGCATTTT. Protein: CSARPGSSNQPQHF.